Following are 23 T cell receptor beta chains from one sample sequenced in a study of blood T cell repertoires in COVID-19. Libraries were prepared by immunoSEQ multiplex PCR; TCRdb keeps only in-frame clonotypes and omits some of them. The sample carries 150,000 to 200,000 clones, around 82% recorded once. Input material: peripheral blood. Receptors originate from a human donor with acute or convalescent COVID-19. The donor label of this sample is uncertain.

The chain has TRBV19 and TRBJ2-5; TRBD1 matches 9 bases. The J segment lost 3 bases and the V segment lost 6 bases, leaving 8 bases of the junction unmatched. Germline values: CDR1 LNHDA, CDR2 SQIVND (reference sequence). This CDR3 is built from 15 residues. The CDR3 reads CASRRQGDVEETQYF. DNA for the CDR3: TGTGCCAGTAGGAGACAGGGGGATGTTGAAGAGACCCAGTACTTC. The full variable domain, with the rest looked up from reference TRBV19 and TRBJ2-5, is DGGITQSPKYLFRKEGQNVTLSCEQNLNHDAMYWYRQDPGQGLRLIYYSQIVNDFQKGDIAEGYSVSREKKESFPLTVTSAQKNPTAFYLCASRRQGDVEETQYFGPGTRLLVL.

The chain uses TRBV6-5 and TRBJ2-1, with 7 bases aligning to TRBD2. V was pared by 10 bases and J by 6 bases, with 12 bases of the junction left unmatched. This CDR3 has 14 amino acids. Germline CDR1 is MNHEY and CDR2 is SVGAGI. In DNA form, the CDR3 reads TGTGCCACCTTGCGGGAGTCCCCTTCCAATGAGCAGTTCTTC. Translation: CATLRESPSNEQFF.

The rearrangement uses TRBV7-9 and TRBJ2-2; 15 nucleotides line up with TRBD2. J gave up 6 bases and V 6 bases, and 14 bases lay outside the gene matches. The V gene's germline CDR1 is SEHNR and CDR2 FQNEAQ (reference sequence). The CDR3 loop spans 19 amino acids. CDR3 residues: CASRPVGTSGGKDAGELFF. DNA for the CDR3: TGTGCCAGCAGGCCGGTCGGGACTAGCGGGGGGAAAGACGCCGGGGAGCTGTTTTTT. The full variable domain, in which reference TRBV7-9 and TRBJ2-2 provide the parts outside the CDR3, is DTGVSQNPRHKITKRGQNVTFRCDPISEHNRLYWYRQTLGQGPEFLTYFQNEAQLEKSRLLSDRFSAERPKGSFSTLEIQRTEQGDSAMYLCASRPVGTSGGKDAGELFFGEGSRLTVL.

The gene calls are TRBV5-1 and TRBJ1-1; 8 positions match TRBD1. Germline-derived CDR1 and CDR2 are SGHRS and YFSETQ. This CDR3 contains 14 residues. V was pared by 4 bases and J by 4 bases, with 6 bases of the junction left unmatched. CDR3 in amino acids: CASSLRQGSTEAFF. In DNA, the CDR3 is TGCGCCAGCAGCCTCAGACAGGGGAGCACTGAAGCTTTCTTT.

The chain uses TRBV30 and TRBJ1-5; 8 bases are a match to TRBD1. The germline V gene has CDR1 GTSNPN and CDR2 SVGIG (reference sequence). The CDR3 totals 16 residues. The ends lost 3 bases at V and 3 bases at J; junction bases unmatched: 10. CDR3 nucleotides: TGTGCCTGGAGCCCCCCGACAGGGGTGCCCAATCAGCCCCAGCATTTT. Residues: CAWSPPTGVPNQPQHF.

J is TRBJ2-5 and V is TRBV6-6; 7 nucleotides agree with TRBD1. The trim removed 0 bases at V and 1 base at J, leaving 2 bases unmatched. CDR3 size: 15 residues. The V gene's germline CDR1 is MNHNY and CDR2 SVGAGI (reference sequence). The CDR3 sequence is CASSYSAGGQETQYF. CDR3 DNA: TGTGCCAGCAGTTACTCAGCAGGGGGCCAAGAGACCCAGTACTTC.

This chain links TRBV2 with TRBJ1-4, with 7 bases that match TRBD1. Germline V gene data show CDR1 as SNHLY and CDR2 as FYNNEI. The length of the CDR3 is 15 residues. V dropped 10 bases and J dropped 0; count of bases not matched to a gene: 8. CDR3 sequence reads: CAMSGQQATNEKLFF. CDR3 in DNA: TGTGCCATGTCGGGACAGCAAGCAACTAATGAAAAACTGTTTTTT.

This chain links TRBV19 with TRBJ1-5; 8 bases agree with TRBD1. The V gene end was trimmed by 3 bases and the J gene end by 7 bases; junction bases not matched to a gene: 8. CDR1 and CDR2 from the germline V gene are LNHDA and SQIVND (reference sequence). This CDR3 spans 15 amino acids. CDR3 coding DNA: TGTGCCAGTAGTATTTCAGGGGGCGAGCAACAGCCCCAGCATTTT. Its protein product is CASSISGGEQQPQHF.

The genes are TRBV30 and TRBJ2-3; perhaps TRBD2 as D (6 bases). CDR3 size: 14 residues. Trimming shortened V by 0 bases and J by 6 bases, and 13 bases separated the two germline ends. Germline lookup yields CDR1 GTSNPN and CDR2 SVGIG (reference sequence). Written as DNA, the CDR3 is TGTGCCTGGAGTGTAAGGGACTTCATGGATACGCAGTATTTT. Residues: CAWSVRDFMDTQYF.

V and J are TRBV7-3 and TRBJ2-1, with TRBD2 identical over 7 bases. Unmatched junction bases numbered 3, after V lost 7 bases and J lost 9 bases. Germline V gene data show CDR1 as SGHTA and CDR2 as FQGTGA. CDR3 length equals 11 residues. In DNA, the CDR3 is TGTGCCAGCATGTCGGGGGGTGAGCAGTTCTTC. This gives the protein CASMSGGEQFF.

The V gene is TRBV12-3 or TRBV12-4, the J gene TRBJ1-1, with unresolved D. The CDR3 consists of 12 residues. V lost 3 bases and J lost 8, with 10 bases in between. This CDR3 reads CASSFNRGEAFF. CDR3 nucleotides: TGTGCCAGCAGTTTTAATAGAGGAGAAGCTTTCTTT.

The chain links TRBV5-4 to TRBJ2-1; D ambiguous. This CDR3 is 15 amino acids long. V was trimmed by 1 base and J by 2 bases, leaving 10 bases between them. The germline CDR1 and CDR2 sequences are SGHNT and YYREEE (reference sequence). CDR3: CASSLQTVTYNEQFF. CDR3 bases: TGTGCCAGCAGCTTGCAGACTGTGACCTACAATGAGCAGTTCTTC.

The chain has TRBV11-2 and TRBJ2-7; 8 bases align to TRBD2. Trimming took 0 bases from V and 0 from J; bases not matched to a gene: 10. The CDR3 covers 18 residues. Germline-derived CDR1 and CDR2 are SGHAT and FQNNGV. The CDR3: CASSLDGTPGLGSYEQYF. Written as DNA, the CDR3 is TGTGCCAGCAGCTTAGATGGGACCCCGGGACTAGGCTCCTACGAGCAGTACTTC.

The V and J genes are TRBV18 and TRBJ2-7; 8 bases are shared with TRBD1. Germline trimming cut 3 bases from V and 2 bases from J; bases unmatched to any gene: 6. This CDR3 spans 15 amino acids. CDR1 KGHSH and CDR2 LQKENI come from the germline V gene. CDR3 protein: CASSPSGDRTYEQYF. In DNA, the CDR3 is TGTGCCAGCTCACCTTCCGGGGACAGGACCTACGAGCAGTACTTC.

This clone was picked up many times. V and J are TRBV7-9 and TRBJ2-7; 9 bases map to TRBD1. With V trimmed by 3 bases and J by 0 bases, 3 bases remained unmatched. The CDR3 loop spans 15 amino acids. Germline values: CDR1 SEHNR, CDR2 FQNEAQ (reference sequence). The CDR3 is CASSFLDRGSYEQYF. The CDR3 DNA is TGTGCCAGCAGCTTCCTGGACAGGGGCTCCTACGAGCAGTACTTC.

The gene calls are TRBV11-3 and TRBJ2-1, with 7 bases that match TRBD1. Germline V gene sequence: CDR1 SGHNT, CDR2 YENEEA. The ends lost 4 bases at V and 7 bases at J; junction bases unmatched: 13. There are 16 residues in the CDR3. The CDR3 sequence: CASSSKQGLGSNEQFF. CDR3 coding DNA: TGTGCCAGCAGCTCAAAACAGGGGTTAGGATCTAATGAGCAGTTCTTC.

The chain employs TRBV7-9 and TRBJ1-6, with TRBD1 matching over 7 bases. The germline gives CDR1 SEHNR, CDR2 FQNEAQ (reference sequence). V lost 4 bases and J lost 6; bases outside the gene matches: 6. This CDR3 is 15 amino acids long. The CDR3 protein is CASSSETGINSPLHF. The CDR3 nucleotides are TGTGCCAGCAGCTCCGAGACAGGGATTAATTCACCCCTCCACTTT.

The chain employs TRBV7-3 and TRBJ2-2; tentatively, D is TRBD1 (5 bases). The germline CDR1 and CDR2 sequences are SGHTA and FQGTGA. The CDR3 consists of 13 residues. Trimming cost V 5 bases and J 6 bases, with 10 bases left between them. CDR3 residues: CASSLQVPGELFF. The CDR3 DNA sequence: TGTGCCAGCAGCCTACAGGTTCCCGGGGAGCTGTTTTTT. The complete variable domain, with remaining parts taken from reference TRBV7-3 and TRBJ2-2, reads GAGVSQTPSNKVTEKGKYVELRCDPISGHTALYWYRQSLGQGPEFLIYFQGTGAADDSGLPNDRFFAVRPEGSVSTLKIQRTERGDSAVYLCASSLQVPGELFFGEGSRLTVL.

Only one count was recorded for this clone. The chain has TRBV6-5 and TRBJ2-7; D might be TRBD1 (6 bases). V was trimmed by 5 bases and J by 1 base, leaving 12 bases between them. The CDR3 sequence is 14 residues long. Germline V gives CDR1 MNHEY, CDR2 SVGAGI. CDR3 sequence (DNA): TGTGCCAGCAGTCTTGGACAGCAGTCCTACGAGCAGTACTTC. Its translation: CASSLGQQSYEQYF.

CDR3 nucleotides: TGTGCCAGCAAGGTAGCGGGTAACACCGGGGAGCTGTTTTTT. Its translation: CASKVAGNTGELFF. The rearrangement uses TRBV2 and TRBJ2-2, with TRBD2 identical over 7 bases. Germline loops: CDR1 SNHLY, CDR2 FYNNEI. This CDR3 has 14 residues. The trim removed 7 bases at V and 2 bases at J, leaving 4 bases unmatched.

V usage is TRBV6-2 or TRBV6-3 and J usage is TRBJ1-2; 8 bases align to TRBD1. The CDR3 covers 15 residues. Per germline, CDR1 MNHEY and CDR2 SVGEGT. V trimming: 6 bases; J trimming: 6 bases; junction bases outside the gene matches: 12. For the CDR3, the DNA is TGTGCCAGCAGCCCCCCAGGGGGCGGGACGAATGGCTACACCTTC. Encoded protein: CASSPPGGGTNGYTF.

J is TRBJ1-4 and V is TRBV15; possible D gene TRBD1, 6 bases. The V end lost 1 base, the J end lost 8 bases, and 14 bases lay between the germline ends. The CDR3 spans 15 residues. Per germline, CDR1 LNHNV and CDR2 YYDKDF (reference sequence). The chain's CDR3 is CATSRVLQGKEKLFF. CDR3 bases: TGTGCCACCAGCAGAGTTCTACAGGGTAAAGAAAAACTGTTTTTT.

The chain couples TRBV6-6 to TRBJ2-5, with TRBD2 matching over 12 bases. CDR1 is MNHNY and CDR2 is SVGAGI in the germline V gene (reference sequence). The CDR3 is made up of 16 amino acids. The ends lost 5 bases at V and 3 bases at J; junction bases unmatched: 7. CDR3: CASSRPTSGGKETQYF. CDR3 nucleotides: TGTGCCAGCAGTCGACCAACTAGCGGGGGGAAAGAGACCCAGTACTTC.